Following are 10 T cell receptor beta chains from one sample sequenced in a study of T cell repertoires in cytomegalovirus infection. A single record per CDR3 protein comes from TCRdb applying MiXCR to the reads. The table shows 84,000 or so distinct CDR3 sequences, with approximately 43% occurring only once. The antigens for these receptors are not known. The input for sequencing was CD8+ T cells from cultured PBMCs, taken from culture after CMV antigen stimulation. Source of these receptors: a human donor in good health (CMV status not recorded). Some clones in this sample may be carry-over from other donors' samples.

This sequence joins TRBV11-2 and TRBJ1-1; a weak D match, TRBD1 (6 bases). The V and J ends lost 6 bases and 5 bases respectively, with 16 bases between them. Germline V lookup: CDR1 SGHAT, CDR2 FQNNGV. CDR3 length equals 14 residues. The CDR3 sequence is CASRGTRSGTEAFF. The DNA of the CDR3 is TGTGCCAGCAGGGGGACACGGTCGGGGACTGAAGCTTTCTTT.

This clonotype was counted a single time. The V gene is TRBV27, the J gene TRBJ2-5, with unresolved D. Germline V gene lookup returns CDR1 MNHEY and CDR2 SMNVEV (reference sequence). The CDR3 is 14 residues long. The germline V and J ends were trimmed by 5 bases and 1 base, with 11 bases remaining between them. The CDR3 region is CASSPGQLQETQYF. CDR3 bases: TGTGCCAGCAGTCCGGGCCAGCTCCAAGAGACCCAGTACTTC.

This clonotype has just a few counts. This chain joins TRBV14 and TRBJ2-7, with 10 bases fitting TRBD2. The V gene's germline CDR1 is SGHDN and CDR2 FVKESK. The junction had 3 bases not matched to a gene; V was cut back by 0 bases and J by 4 bases. The CDR3 is made up of 15 amino acids. CDR3 bases: TGTGCCAGCAGCCAAGATGCGACTAGCGGGTACGAGCAGTACTTC. This gives the protein CASSQDATSGYEQYF. Full variable domain (rest looked up from reference TRBV14 and TRBJ2-7): EAGVTQFPSHSVIEKGQTVTLRCDPISGHDNLYWYRRVMGKEIKFLLHFVKESKQDESGMPNNRFLAERTGGTYSTLKVQPAELEDSGVYFCASSQDATSGYEQYFGPGTRLTVT.

The genes are TRBV19 and TRBJ2-2; D gene ambiguous. The CDR3 covers 12 residues. Germline CDR1 is LNHDA and CDR2 is SQIVND (reference sequence). V shed 11 bases and J shed 1 base, with 8 bases lying between them. CDR3 DNA: TGTGCCGTCAGTGAGAACACCGGGGAGCTGTTTTTT. It encodes CAVSENTGELFF.

V usage is TRBV27 and J usage is TRBJ2-3; the D gene is possibly TRBD2 (6 bases). CDR3 length: 14 residues. Germline CDR1 reads MNHEY; CDR2 reads SMNVEV (reference sequence). The V end lost 4 bases, the J end lost 1 base, and 9 bases lay between the germline ends. CDR3 nucleotide sequence: TGTGCCAGCAGTTACGGGAGAGGCACAGATACGCAGTATTTT. Translating it yields CASSYGRGTDTQYF.

This clonotype was counted between two and nine times. This sequence joins TRBV7-3 and TRBJ2-7; no clear D gene. Trimming cost V 1 base and J 5 bases, with 15 bases left between them. Per the germline V gene, CDR1 is SGHTA and CDR2 is FQGTGA. The CDR3 runs 15 residues. The CDR3 DNA is TGTGCCAGCAGCTTAATCCCGAGCCCGATAGACGAGCAGTACTTC. It is translated as CASSLIPSPIDEQYF.

This clonotype occurred a few times. V usage is TRBV15 and J usage is TRBJ2-4; 8 nucleotides match TRBD1. Germline trimming cut 5 bases from V and 0 bases from J; bases unmatched to any gene: 12. This CDR3 region has 18 residues. Germline V gene lookup returns CDR1 LNHNV and CDR2 YYDKDF (reference sequence). The CDR3 sequence: CATSDRHDRGEAKNIQYF. CDR3 sequence (DNA): TGTGCCACCAGCGATCGCCATGACAGGGGAGAAGCCAAAAACATTCAGTACTTC.

The CDR3 region has the DNA TGTGCCAGCAGCTTAATAAGATACGACACTGAAGCTTTCTTT. Encoded protein: CASSLIRYDTEAFF. The chain recombines TRBV7-6 with TRBJ1-1; D gene uncertain. This CDR3 spans 14 amino acids. V lost 2 bases, J lost 3 bases, and 10 bases lay in between. Germline-derived CDR1 and CDR2 are SGHVS and FNYEAQ.

The table lists this clonotype with a few counts. The chain couples TRBV7-9 to TRBJ1-5, with D perhaps TRBD1 (5 bases). CDR1 SEHNR and CDR2 FQNEAQ come from the germline V gene (reference sequence). The V end lost 5 bases, the J end lost 1 base, and 6 bases lay between the germline ends. The CDR3 loop spans 13 amino acids. The CDR3 here is CASSGDSNQPQHF. CDR3 bases: TGTGCCAGCAGCGGGGACAGCAATCAGCCCCAGCATTTT.

The chain employs TRBV12-3 or TRBV12-4 and TRBJ2-5, with unresolved D. V was cut by 2 bases and J by 2 bases, with 6 bases left in between. This CDR3 comprises 13 residues. The CDR3 is CASSLIWQETQYF. CDR3 nucleotides: TGTGCCAGCAGTTTAATCTGGCAAGAGACCCAGTACTTC.